Below, one TCR beta chain is given with its context. Its antigen remains unknown. V was cut by 0 bases and J by 2 bases, with 11 bases left in between. The CDR3 extends over 15 amino acids. Per germline, CDR1 ENHRY and CDR2 SYGVKD. The data originate from a study of T cell responses to AZD1222 COVID-19 vaccine. Study observations and caveats: Nearly half of spike-specific TCRs reportedly go after variant regions that carry no mutations. Among vaccine-associated CD4 TCRs, coverage spanned spike, with dominance at 160-218 and 743-854.

Some clones are missing from TCRdb's copy, which holds only in-frame ones; the method was immunoSEQ multiplex PCR. The table has 150,000 to 200,000 clones, around 90% seen once; the top ten hold 11%. This clonotype originated in an adult who received the AZD1222 COVID-19 vaccine. The sample consisted of peripheral blood, taken 28 days after the second AZD1222 dose. This chain connects TRBV10-3 to TRBJ2-7, with D unresolved. This chain's CDR3 is CAISESGQWAYEQYF. The CDR3 DNA reads as TGTGCCATCAGTGAGTCAGGGCAGTGGGCCTACGAGCAGTACTTC.